Listed here are 22 T cell receptor beta chains from one sample, sequenced in a study of OX40 agonist ivuxolimab in advanced cancers. Here immunoSEQ multiplex PCR was the method, and the copy in TCRdb shows in-frame clones only, minus some. The data hold about 27,000 clones, with over 75% observed a single time. This sample comprised CD4+ or CD8+ T cells sorted from blood, obtained in a trial of the OX40 agonist ivuxolimab. These receptors all come from an adult with an advanced solid tumor such as melanoma, head and neck, liver or kidney cancer.

This chain links TRBV9 with TRBJ2-3, with D possibly being TRBD1 (6 bases). The V end was cut by 6 bases, the J end by 0 bases, with 11 bases between. The CDR3 contains 14 residues. The germline V gene encodes CDR1 SGDLS and CDR2 YYNGEE. The CDR3 bases are TGTGCCAGCACACACAGGGATAGCACAGATACGCAGTATTTT. Translation gives CASTHRDSTDTQYF.

The chain has TRBV15 and TRBJ2-2, with 10 bases fitting TRBD1. Looked up from germline, CDR1 is LNHNV and CDR2 is YYDKDF (reference sequence). The CDR3 spans 15 residues. The trim removed 2 bases at V and 7 bases at J, leaving 4 bases unmatched. CDR3 sequence: CATSRSRTGGGELFF. In nucleotides, the CDR3 is TGTGCCACCAGCAGATCCAGGACAGGGGGCGGGGAGCTGTTTTTT. The full variable domain, with the rest looked up from reference TRBV15 and TRBJ2-2, is DAMVIQNPRYQVTQFGKPVTLSCSQTLNHNVMYWYQQKSSQAPKLLFHYYDKDFNNEADTPDNFQSRRPNTSFCFLDIRSPGLGDTAMYLCATSRSRTGGGELFFGEGSRLTVL.

The V call is TRBV7-9, the J call TRBJ2-3; 8 nucleotides align to TRBD1. V shed 4 bases, J shed 6 bases, and the junction held 15 bases outside the gene matches. The V gene's germline CDR1 is SEHNR and CDR2 FQNEAQ (reference sequence). CDR3 length equals 17 residues. The CDR3 here is CASSSTDREYLGDTQYF. The CDR3 DNA sequence: TGTGCCAGCAGCTCAACGGACAGGGAGTATCTTGGTGATACGCAGTATTTT.

The V gene is TRBV2, the J gene TRBJ1-1; D may be TRBD1 (5 bases). Germline CDR1 SNHLY, CDR2 FYNNEI. V was pared by 6 bases and J by 5 bases, with 13 bases between. The CDR3 has 13 residues. The CDR3 DNA sequence: TGTGCCAGCAGAGGCCCTTGGGGGACTGAAGCTTTCTTT. Translated, it gives CASRGPWGTEAFF.

This clone has a handful of counts. The chain is built from TRBV13 and TRBJ2-2; weak D call: TRBD1 (6 bases). With 6 bases removed from V and 0 bases from J, the gap between germline ends came to 14 bases. From germline, CDR1 is PRHDT and CDR2 FYEKMQ (reference sequence). The CDR3 loop spans 16 amino acids. CDR3 loop: CASRSTGRANTGELFF. In DNA form, the CDR3 reads TGTGCCAGCAGGTCTACAGGGCGCGCGAACACCGGGGAGCTGTTTTTT.

This clone was seen a single time. CDR3 in DNA: TGTGCCAGCAGCGTAGGGACTAGCGGGAGTTACGAGCAGTACTTC. Translating gives CASSVGTSGSYEQYF. This rearrangement joins TRBV9 to TRBJ2-7, with 13 bases fitting TRBD2. The junction had 1 base not matched to a gene; V was cut back by 0 bases and J by 4 bases. This CDR3 is built from 15 residues. From germline, CDR1 is SGDLS and CDR2 YYNGEE.

This clone was seen more than once but under ten times. V gene TRBV7-9 combines with J gene TRBJ2-3; weak D call: TRBD2 (6 bases). Germline V gene data show CDR1 as SEHNR and CDR2 as FQNEAQ (reference sequence). Between the trimmed V and J ends, which lost 3 bases and 9 bases, there was a span of 19 bases. CDR3 length: 15 amino acids. CDR3 bases: TGTGCCAGCAGCTTCCCTAGCGCGGTTCGGGAAACGCAGTATTTT. As protein: CASSFPSAVRETQYF. The variable domain in full, completed from reference TRBV7-9 and TRBJ2-3, reads DTGVSQNPRHKITKRGQNVTFRCDPISEHNRLYWYRQTLGQGPEFLTYFQNEAQLEKSRLLSDRFSAERPKGSFSTLEIQRTEQGDSAMYLCASSFPSAVRETQYFGPGTRLTVL.

V is TRBV7-8 and J is TRBJ2-7; TRBD2 aligns across 14 bases. V lost 6 bases, J lost 2 bases, and 3 bases stayed unmatched. This CDR3 has 15 amino acids. Germline CDR1 and CDR2: SGHVS and FQNEAQ. The CDR3 region is CASRQTSGRAYEQYF. CDR3 in DNA: TGTGCCAGCAGACAGACTAGCGGGAGGGCCTACGAGCAGTACTTC.

The chain's CDR3 is CASSGGTSGGATDTQYF. The CDR3 bases are TGTGCCAGCAGCGGCGGAACTAGCGGGGGGGCGACAGATACGCAGTATTTT. The chain links TRBV9 to TRBJ2-3; 13 bases agree with TRBD2. This CDR3 comprises 17 residues. CDR1 is SGDLS, CDR2 YYNGEE, per germline. The J segment lost 3 bases and the V segment lost 3 bases, leaving 7 bases of the junction unmatched.

This chain links TRBV4-1 with TRBJ2-7; TRBD1 might be the D (6 bases). Germline assignment: CDR1 MGHRA and CDR2 YSYEKL. V lost 6 bases and J 2 bases, leaving 14 bases between the germline ends. The CDR3 totals 14 residues. CDR3 amino acids: CASRGGPYPYEQYF. The CDR3 DNA follows: TGCGCCAGCAGAGGGGGACCTTACCCCTACGAGCAGTACTTC.

CDR3 protein: CASRQRGPYEQYF. The CDR3 region has the DNA TGTGCCAGCAGGCAGCGGGGGCCCTACGAGCAGTACTTC. V and J are TRBV6-5 and TRBJ2-5, with TRBD2 identical over 8 bases. The J call is doubtful: the DNA matches TRBJ2-7 better. CDR1 and CDR2 (germline): MNHEY, SVGAGI. The CDR3 is 13 amino acids.

The chain carries TRBV5-4 and TRBJ1-2; TRBD1 might be the D (6 bases). CDR1 is SGHNT and CDR2 is YYREEE in the germline V gene (reference sequence). This CDR3 comprises 13 residues. Deletions cut 0 bases from V and 3 bases from J, with 6 bases between. The CDR3 protein is CASSLGTDYGYTF. The CDR3 bases are TGTGCCAGCAGCTTGGGGACAGACTATGGCTACACCTTC.

The chain links TRBV6-1 to TRBJ2-3; D may be TRBD2 (5 bases). The CDR3 covers 16 residues. V lost 2 bases to trimming and J lost 2 bases, with 14 bases between them. CDR1 and CDR2 from the germline V gene are MNHNS and SASEGT. The CDR3 DNA follows: TGTGCCAGCAGTGAATTAGTTCAAGGACTCACAGATACGCAGTATTTT. It yields the protein CASSELVQGLTDTQYF.

The chain carries TRBV25-1 and TRBJ2-2, with unresolved D. V dropped 3 bases and J dropped 5 bases, with 13 bases sitting between them. The CDR3 covers 15 residues. The V gene's germline CDR1 is MGHDK and CDR2 SYGVNS. The CDR3 DNA reads TGTGCCAGCAGTGAGACCCGAAGCTGGACCGGGGAGCTGTTTTTT. This gives the protein CASSETRSWTGELFF.

This clone was observed a handful of times. The chain has TRBV15 and TRBJ2-2; D is undetermined. The CDR3 sequence is 13 residues long. V lost 0 bases to trimming and J lost 6 bases, with 5 bases between them. Germline loops: CDR1 LNHNV, CDR2 YYDKDF (reference sequence). The DNA for the CDR3 is TGTGCCACCAGCAGAGAAGGGTCCGGGGAGCTGTTTTTT. It is translated as CATSREGSGELFF.

The chain recombines TRBV7-9 with TRBJ2-5, with D maybe TRBD1 (5 bases). This CDR3 comprises 16 residues. Per germline, CDR1 SEHNR and CDR2 FQNEAQ (reference sequence). The V end lost 4 bases, the J end lost 2 bases, and 17 bases lay between the germline ends. This CDR3 is CASSSAQGKIQETQYF. The CDR3 coding sequence is TGTGCCAGCAGCTCTGCTCAGGGAAAAATTCAAGAGACCCAGTACTTC.

This chain connects TRBV7-9 to TRBJ2-7; TRBD1 matches 10 bases. CDR1 and CDR2 (germline): SEHNR, FQNEAQ (reference sequence). After removal of 2 bases from V and 4 bases from J, the junction contained 5 bases not matched to a gene. The CDR3 covers 15 residues. The chain's CDR3 is CASSLSRTGGYEQYF. DNA for the CDR3: TGTGCCAGCAGCTTAAGCCGGACAGGGGGTTACGAGCAGTACTTC.

The chain links TRBV4-1 to TRBJ2-7; 10 nucleotides agree with TRBD2. The V gene's germline CDR1 is MGHRA and CDR2 YSYEKL. After removal of 2 bases from V and 2 bases from J, the junction contained 3 bases not matched to a gene. This CDR3 is 15 amino acids long. CDR3: CASSQIAGGTYEQYF. As DNA, the CDR3 is TGCGCCAGCAGCCAAATAGCGGGAGGTACCTACGAGCAGTACTTC.

The chain combines TRBV28 with TRBJ2-7; 10 nucleotides agree with TRBD1. Trimming took 1 base from V and 3 from J; bases not matched to a gene: 6. The V gene's germline CDR1 is MDHEN and CDR2 SYDVKM. The CDR3 runs 16 residues. CDR3 DNA sequence: TGTGCCAGCAGTTTATCCGGGACAGGGGCGGTCTACGAGCAGTACTTC. Its protein product is CASSLSGTGAVYEQYF. Together with reference TRBV28 and TRBJ2-7, the CDR3 gives the full variable domain: DVKVTQSSRYLVKRTGEKVFLECVQDMDHENMFWYRQDPGLGLRLIYFSYDVKMKEKGDIPEGYSVSREKKERFSLILESASTNQTSMYLCASSLSGTGAVYEQYFGPGTRLTVT.

As to this clone: Distinct nucleotide sequences in the sample also encode this CDR3. The CDR3 DNA sequence: TGTGCCAGCAGCTTAGGTTACGAGCAGTACTTC. Translating it yields CASSLGYEQYF. V usage is TRBV13 and J usage is TRBJ2-7; D is uncertain. CDR3 size: 11 residues. V lost 0 bases and J 4 bases, leaving 1 base between the germline ends. Germline V gives CDR1 PRHDT, CDR2 FYEKMQ (reference sequence). Together with reference TRBV13 and TRBJ2-7, the CDR3 gives the full variable domain: AAGVIQSPRHLIKEKRETATLKCYPIPRHDTVYWYQQGPGQDPQFLISFYEKMQSDKGSIPDRFSAQQFSDYHSELNMSSLELGDSALYFCASSLGYEQYFGPGTRLTVT.

This chain connects TRBV9 to TRBJ1-4; 8 bases line up with TRBD1. V gave up 3 bases and J gave up 8 bases; unmatched junction bases: 9. Germline V CDR1 and CDR2: SGDLS, YYNGEE. The CDR3 loop spans 15 amino acids. The CDR3 sequence: CASSDPGGVDEKLFF. The CDR3 DNA follows: TGTGCCAGCAGCGACCCAGGGGGCGTAGACGAAAAACTGTTTTTT.

The J gene is TRBJ2-7, the V gene TRBV14; TRBD1 or TRBD2 may be the D gene (5 bases each). Germline-derived CDR1 and CDR2 are SGHDN and FVKESK. V was pared by 2 bases and J by 4 bases, with 12 bases between. The CDR3 length is 14 residues. The CDR3 sequence is CASSQRGWRYEQYF. The CDR3 nucleotides are TGTGCCAGCAGCCAACGGGGCTGGAGATACGAGCAGTACTTC.